This is a list of T cell receptor beta chains from one sample in a study of PD-1 blockade in classical Hodgkin lymphoma. Assay: immunoSEQ multiplex PCR; the TCRdb copy retains only in-frame clones and omits some. The sample holds 75,000 to 100,000 clones, approximately 94% seen once. The sample here was peripheral blood mononuclear cells (PBMCs), taken before the fourth cycle of nivolumab. The origin of the receptors is a human donor with classical Hodgkin lymphoma. CDR3s leave out the opening cysteine and the closing phenylalanine or tryptophan. A D gene is named only where the DNA matches it firmly. For some rows the clone size is stated as once, few or many, or as a class when expanded; others skip it.

clone size	V gene	J gene	D gene	CDR3 protein
NA	TRBV6-5	TRBJ1-3	NA	ASSLGRRNTIY
NA	TRBV27	TRBJ1-3	TRBD1	AKNAGTAGFGGNTIY
NA	TRBV4-1	TRBJ2-3	NA	ASSQEEGTRTDTQY
NA	TRBV28	TRBJ2-2	NA	ASSYDNSNAGELF
NA	TRBV27	TRBJ2-7	NA	ASSLSQGSYEQY
NA	TRBV6-5	TRBJ2-6	NA	ASRLDIGGANVLT
NA	TRBV6-1	TRBJ2-3	NA	ASSDAGTTDTQY
NA	TRBV2	TRBJ2-3	TRBD2	ASSERLAGDTQY
NA	TRBV28	TRBJ2-1	TRBD2	ASSSPVAGGEQF
NA	TRBV19	TRBJ2-1	NA	ASSITEPNYNEQF
NA	TRBV25-1	TRBJ2-5	NA	ASSESVSAQEETQY
NA	TRBV5-4	TRBJ2-5	NA	ASSSELETQY
NA	TRBV5-1	TRBJ2-1	TRBD2	ASSLGAGSNNEQF
NA	TRBV18	TRBJ2-5	TRBD1	ASSPETGPFQETQY
NA	TRBV6-4	TRBJ1-1	TRBD1	ASSAGTGGASEAF
NA	TRBV9	TRBJ2-1	NA	ASSPSGPRANNEQF
NA	TRBV27	TRBJ2-3	TRBD2	ASSLLGLAGDTQY
NA	TRBV7-9	TRBJ2-2	NA	ASSLVHGIPGELF
few	TRBV5-6	TRBJ1-5	NA	ASSLRLKREPQH
NA	TRBV6-1	TRBJ1-2	NA	ASSEDTTPLYGYT
NA	TRBV7-8	TRBJ1-1	NA	ASSLVPGLGTEAF
NA	TRBV21-1	TRBJ1-1	NA	ASSKTPGSTEAF
NA	TRBV14	TRBJ2-1	TRBD2	ASSQARLAPPYNEQF
NA	TRBV15	TRBJ1-3	NA	ATSRVHRAPSGNTIY
NA	TRBV5-1	TRBJ2-5	NA	ASSLAGVGGETQY
NA	TRBV7-8	TRBJ2-2	NA	ASSLGAQYTGELF